Below, one T cell receptor beta chain is given with its context. This CDR3 is built from 14 residues. V dropped 2 bases and J dropped 9; count of bases not matched to a gene: 8. Germline V gene lookup returns CDR1 MNHNS and CDR2 SASEGT. This sample is part of a study of blood T cell repertoires in COVID-19. As for the study in general: Samples of COVID-19 (acute and convalescent) were obtained from the United States, Italy and Spain. Sources were T cells, B-cell-depleted T cells, or PBMCs; the material itself was cDNA or gDNA.

Per the original methods: Estimates of nucleated cell counts were drawn from the amplification of reference gene primers. Some clones are missing from TCRdb's copy, which holds only in-frame ones; the method was immunoSEQ multiplex PCR. The V and J calls and clone size are taken from that table; D and trimming were inferred from the DNA. Of approximately 140,000 clones listed, approximately 88% were seen once; the top ten hold more than 1.2%. This clonotype was sampled from a man aged 55 to 70 with acute or convalescent COVID-19. This chain links TRBV6-1 with TRBJ2-3; 7 bases map to TRBD2. Material for sequencing was peripheral blood. CDR3 sequence reads: CASSESGGRATQYF. CDR3 DNA: TGTGCCAGCAGTGAATCAGGAGGGAGGGCCACGCAGTATTTT.